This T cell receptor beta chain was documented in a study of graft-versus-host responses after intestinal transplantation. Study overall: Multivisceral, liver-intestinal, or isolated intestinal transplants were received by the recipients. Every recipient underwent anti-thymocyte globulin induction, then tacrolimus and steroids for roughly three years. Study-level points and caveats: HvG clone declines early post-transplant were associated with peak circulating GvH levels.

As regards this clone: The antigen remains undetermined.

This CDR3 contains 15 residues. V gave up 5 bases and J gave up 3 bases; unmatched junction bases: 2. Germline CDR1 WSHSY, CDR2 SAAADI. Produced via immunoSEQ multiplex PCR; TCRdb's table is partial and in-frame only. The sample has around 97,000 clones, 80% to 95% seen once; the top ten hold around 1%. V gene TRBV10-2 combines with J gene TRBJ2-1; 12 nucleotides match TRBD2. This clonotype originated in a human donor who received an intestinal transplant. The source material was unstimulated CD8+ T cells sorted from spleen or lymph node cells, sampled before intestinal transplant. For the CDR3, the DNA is TGCGCCAGCAGTCAACTAGCGGGGGGCTACAATGAGCAGTTCTTC. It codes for CASSQLAGGYNEQFF.